This T cell receptor beta chain was obtained from a study of cytomegalovirus exposure and HLA in healthy donors. About the research overall: Unique TCR beta sequences numbering some 120 million came from 150 million to 200 million T cells in an earlier analysis.

General observations from the study: Sequencing artifact likely explains a cluster of highly shared sequence variants. What TCR beta sequences reportedly achieved was accurate prediction of HLA-A and HLA-B alleles in most subjects. In a later analysis, a missense DCLRE1C variant was linked to TCR beta V- and J-gene trimming.

V shed 4 bases and J 6 bases; nucleotides not matched to a gene: 4. Germline CDR1 LNHDA, CDR2 SQIVND (reference sequence). This CDR3 has 14 amino acids. Primers: 60 Vbeta forward and 13 Jbeta reverse. Profiled with immunoSEQ multiplex PCR; TCRdb holds only in-frame clones, not every one. The table includes over 150,000 clones, about 80% detected once. To note about this clone: Its antigen is not identified.

The chain links TRBV19 to TRBJ1-4, with 8 bases identical to TRBD1. The receptor comes from a man between 18 and 35 years old in good health and CMV-seropositive. The sample taken for sequencing was PBMCs. The chain's CDR3 is CASSNRGWYEKLFF. The CDR3 coding sequence is TGTGCCAGTAGTAACAGGGGGTGGTATGAAAAACTGTTTTTT.